A single sample gave rise to the 3 T cell receptor beta chains below, sequenced in a study of blood T cell repertoires in COVID-19. TCRdb keeps only in-frame clones here, not all; method: immunoSEQ multiplex PCR. Seen here are roughly 41,000 clones, over 80% observed once, and the top ten hold approximately 40%. Sequenced input: peripheral blood. These receptors all come from a woman of 80 years or more with acute or convalescent COVID-19.

The DNA of the CDR3 is TGTGCCAGCAGCCCCAGGGACAGGGAACATCAGCCCCAGCATTTT. Its translation: CASSPRDREHQPQHF. The V call is TRBV11-1, the J call TRBJ1-5; 9 bases agree with TRBD1. This CDR3 is built from 15 residues. In germline, CDR1 is SGHAT, CDR2 FQDESV (reference sequence). The V gene end was trimmed by 5 bases and the J gene end by 5 bases; junction bases not matched to a gene: 7.

The J gene is TRBJ1-4, the V gene TRBV5-1, with TRBD1 matching 7 bases. CDR1 and CDR2 (germline): SGHRS, YFSETQ. There are 15 residues in the CDR3. The junction had 5 bases not matched to a gene; V was cut back by 0 bases and J by 6 bases. Here the CDR3 DNA reads TGCGCCAGCAGCTTGGAGGGACAGTACTATGAAAAACTGTTTTTT. Translation gives CASSLEGQYYEKLFF.

The chain employs TRBV6-2 or TRBV6-3 and TRBJ1-3; no definite D call. The ends were cut back, 2 bases at V and 0 bases at J, with 8 bases in the middle. The CDR3 loop spans 15 amino acids. Germline V gene lookup returns CDR1 MNHEY and CDR2 SVGEGT. The CDR3 is CASSYAASSGNTIYF. CDR3 in DNA: TGTGCCAGCAGTTACGCGGCAAGCTCTGGAAACACCATATATTTT.